This is a list of T cell receptor beta chains from one sample in a study of T cells after yellow fever vaccination. TCRdb itself ran the 5' RACE reads through MiXCR, one entry per CDR3 protein. This repertoire shows under 600,000 distinct CDR3 sequences, about a fifth found once; its top ten account for roughly a sixth. This sample comprised PBMCs, obtained approximately 22 days after the first yellow fever vaccination. These receptor sequences come from a man aged 18 to 29 who received the YFV17D yellow fever vaccine. Both conserved end residues are part of each CDR3. The D gene is left open where the match is weak. Clone size appears in some rows only: once, few, many, or a class for an expanded clone.

D gene: TRBD2; J gene: TRBJ2-1; CDR3 length: 12; V gene: TRBV20-1; clone size: few; CDR3 protein: CSALAGGNEQFF; CDR3 DNA: TGCAGTGCTCTAGCGGGGGGCAATGAGCAGTTCTTC
D gene: TRBD1; J gene: TRBJ1-5; CDR3 length: 16; V gene: TRBV5-1; clone size: NA; CDR3 protein: CASSSGTGASNQPQHF; CDR3 DNA: TGCGCCAGCAGCTCGGGGACAGGGGCTAGCAATCAGCCCCAGCATTTT
D gene: NA; J gene: TRBJ1-6; CDR3 length: 13; V gene: TRBV10-3; clone size: NA; CDR3 protein: CAISESRNSPLHF; CDR3 DNA: TGTGCCATCAGTGAGTCCCGGAATTCACCCCTCCACTTT
D gene: NA; J gene: TRBJ2-7; CDR3 length: 14; V gene: TRBV12-3/TRBV12-4; clone size: NA; CDR3 protein: CASSRYRVYYEQYF; CDR3 DNA: TGTGCCAGCAGCCGGTACAGGGTTTACTACGAGCAGTACTTC
D gene: NA; J gene: TRBJ2-1; CDR3 length: 14; V gene: TRBV6-1; clone size: NA; CDR3 protein: CASSPTGAGNEQFF; CDR3 DNA: TGTGCCAGCAGCCCGACGGGAGCAGGGAATGAGCAGTTCTTC
D gene: NA; J gene: TRBJ1-5; CDR3 length: 16; V gene: TRBV20-1; clone size: few; CDR3 protein: CSARGLRGALDQPQHF; CDR3 DNA: TGCAGTGCCAGAGGGCTGCGAGGGGCGCTTGATCAGCCCCAGCATTTT
D gene: TRBD2; J gene: TRBJ2-2; CDR3 length: 16; V gene: TRBV7-9; clone size: NA; CDR3 protein: CASSLQRGGPTGELFF; CDR3 DNA: TGTGCCAGCAGCTTACAGCGGGGGGGCCCCACCGGGGAGCTGTTTTTT
D gene: TRBD2; J gene: TRBJ2-5; CDR3 length: 18; V gene: TRBV7-3; clone size: few; CDR3 protein: CASSPGTSGGARVETQYF; CDR3 DNA: TGTGCCAGCAGCCCGGGGACTAGCGGGGGGGCCCGTGTGGAGACCCAGTACTTC
D gene: TRBD2; J gene: TRBJ2-1; CDR3 length: 17; V gene: TRBV5-1; clone size: NA; CDR3 protein: CASSPGTSGGLSREQFF; CDR3 DNA: TGCGCCAGCAGCCCGGGGACTAGCGGGGGACTATCAAGGGAGCAGTTCTTC
D gene: TRBD1; J gene: TRBJ1-6; CDR3 length: 15; V gene: TRBV9; clone size: few; CDR3 protein: CASSAGQGRNSPLHF; CDR3 DNA: TGTGCCAGCAGCGCTGGACAGGGGCGTAATTCACCCCTCCACTTT
D gene: NA; J gene: TRBJ2-7; CDR3 length: 14; V gene: TRBV12-3/TRBV12-4; clone size: few; CDR3 protein: CASRKAVGTYEQYF; CDR3 DNA: TGTGCCAGCAGGAAGGCAGTGGGGACCTACGAGCAGTACTTC
D gene: NA; J gene: TRBJ1-6; CDR3 length: 17; V gene: TRBV23-1; clone size: NA; CDR3 protein: CASSQFKQSSYNSPLHF; CDR3 DNA: TGCGCCAGCAGTCAATTTAAGCAGAGCTCCTATAATTCACCCCTCCACTTT
D gene: NA; J gene: TRBJ2-3; CDR3 length: 17; V gene: TRBV7-9; clone size: NA; CDR3 protein: CASSFSVGGSRTDTQYF; CDR3 DNA: TGTGCCAGCAGCTTCTCGGTCGGGGGTAGTCGCACAGATACGCAGTATTTT
D gene: NA; J gene: TRBJ1-2; CDR3 length: 14; V gene: TRBV7-2; clone size: few; CDR3 protein: CASSVNRRPHGYTF; CDR3 DNA: TGTGCCAGCAGCGTAAATAGACGGCCGCATGGCTACACCTTC
D gene: NA; J gene: TRBJ2-7; CDR3 length: 13; V gene: TRBV11-2; clone size: NA; CDR3 protein: CASSLLSGEEQYF; CDR3 DNA: TGTGCCAGCAGCTTATTGTCGGGGGAAGAGCAGTACTTC
D gene: NA; J gene: TRBJ2-3; CDR3 length: 15; V gene: TRBV20-1; clone size: NA; CDR3 protein: CSAFRGGGLGDTQYF; CDR3 DNA: TGCAGTGCTTTCCGGGGCGGGGGCCTGGGCGATACGCAGTATTTT
D gene: TRBD1; J gene: TRBJ1-1; CDR3 length: 14; V gene: TRBV3-1; clone size: NA; CDR3 protein: CASSAGGVGTEAFF; CDR3 DNA: TGTGCCAGCAGTGCAGGGGGCGTGGGCACTGAAGCTTTCTTT
D gene: NA; J gene: TRBJ2-3; CDR3 length: 15; V gene: TRBV4-2; clone size: few; CDR3 protein: CASSHQRPRTDTQYF; CDR3 DNA: TGTGCCAGCAGCCACCAGAGACCGCGCACAGATACGCAGTATTTT